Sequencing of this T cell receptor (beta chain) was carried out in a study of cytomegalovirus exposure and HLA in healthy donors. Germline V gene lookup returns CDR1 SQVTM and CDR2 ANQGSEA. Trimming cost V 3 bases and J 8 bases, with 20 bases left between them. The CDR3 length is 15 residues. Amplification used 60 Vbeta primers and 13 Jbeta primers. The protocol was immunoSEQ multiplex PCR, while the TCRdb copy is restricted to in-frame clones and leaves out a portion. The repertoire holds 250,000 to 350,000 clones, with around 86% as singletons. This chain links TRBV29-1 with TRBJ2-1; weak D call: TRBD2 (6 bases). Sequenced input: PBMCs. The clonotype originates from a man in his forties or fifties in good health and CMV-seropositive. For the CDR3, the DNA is TGCAGCGTTGATGGAGTTAGCGGATCCTGGGATGAGCAGTTCTTC. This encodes CSVDGVSGSWDEQFF.